Below, 10 T cell receptor beta chains from the same sample are listed, as sequenced in a study of blood T cell repertoires in COVID-19. Repertoires were generated with immunoSEQ multiplex PCR, while TCRdb's copy carries only in-frame clones and drops some. The sample holds about 130,000 clones; roughly 87% are singletons and the top ten take just over 6.5%. The specimen was peripheral blood. These receptors all stem from a man at least 80 years old with active or convalescent COVID-19.

This chain connects TRBV28 to TRBJ1-4, with a possible D match to TRBD1 (5 bases). CDR1 and CDR2 from the germline V gene are MDHEN and SYDVKM. The CDR3 is 12 residues long. The CDR3 spells CVVGRAGEKLFF. CDR3 DNA: TGTGTCGTGGGCAGGGCCGGCGAAAAACTGTTTTTT.

This sequence joins TRBV11-1 and TRBJ2-1; TRBD1 might be the D (5 bases). Germline V gives CDR1 SGHAT, CDR2 FQDESV (reference sequence). The V and J ends lost 0 bases and 5 bases respectively, with 5 bases between them. The CDR3 is 13 residues long. This CDR3 reads CASSLADNNEQFF. CDR3 DNA sequence: TGTGCCAGCAGCTTAGCGGACAACAATGAGCAGTTCTTC.

This chain links TRBV25-1 with TRBJ1-2; 7 nucleotides line up with TRBD1. The CDR3 has 13 residues. The V and J ends lost 3 bases and 2 bases, in that order; junction bases with no gene match: 0. Germline V lookup: CDR1 MGHDK, CDR2 SYGVNS. The DNA for the CDR3 is TGTGCCAGCAGTGAGGGACAGAACTATGGCTACACCTTC. Protein sequence: CASSEGQNYGYTF.

The chain uses TRBV15 and TRBJ1-2; TRBD1 matches at 8 bases. Germline trimming cut 6 bases from V and 3 bases from J; bases unmatched to any gene: 3. The CDR3 runs 13 residues. Looked up from germline, CDR1 is LNHNV and CDR2 is YYDKDF (reference sequence). Here the CDR3 DNA reads TGTGCCACCAGTCCAGGGGGCGACTATGGCTACACCTTC. It is translated as CATSPGGDYGYTF.

This rearrangement joins TRBV7-8 to TRBJ1-6; D is ambiguous. Per germline, CDR1 SGHVS and CDR2 FQNEAQ. Trimming took off 1 base at V and 15 bases at J, with 19 bases between the two ends. This CDR3 contains 15 residues. In DNA, the CDR3 is TGTGCCAGCAGCTTAGGATGGCAGGCCCCCGATGGCCTCCACTTT. Protein product: CASSLGWQAPDGLHF.

In this sample, this clone turned up once. The chain recombines TRBV9 with TRBJ2-1; tentatively, D is TRBD2 (6 bases). Germline loops: CDR1 SGDLS, CDR2 YYNGEE. The V end lost 4 bases, the J end lost 2 bases, and 16 bases lay between the germline ends. This CDR3 contains 16 residues. CDR3 coding DNA: TGTGCCAGCAGCCCCCTTTTGGGGGGAGCCTACAATGAGCAGTTCTTC. It specifies CASSPLLGGAYNEQFF.

The chain uses TRBV11-3 and TRBJ2-3; 14 nucleotides match TRBD2. The CDR3 runs 18 residues. Germline V gene data show CDR1 as SGHNT and CDR2 as YENEEA. The trim removed 4 bases at V and 1 base at J, leaving 7 bases unmatched. The CDR3 DNA follows: TGTGCCAGCAGCTCCGGACTAGCGGGGGGCTCAGGCACAGATACGCAGTATTTT. It yields the protein CASSSGLAGGSGTDTQYF.

The rearrangement uses TRBV6-5 and TRBJ2-1; D remains unclear. Germline CDR1 reads MNHEY; CDR2 reads SVGAGI. Trimming cost V 6 bases and J 7 bases, with 16 bases left between them. The CDR3 has 14 amino acids. The CDR3: CASRDPRQTNEQFF. The CDR3 nucleotides read TGTGCCAGCAGAGATCCCAGGCAGACGAATGAGCAGTTCTTC.

This chain links TRBV29-1 with TRBJ1-6, with 11 bases fitting TRBD1. The germline V gene encodes CDR1 SQVTM and CDR2 ANQGSEA. There are 13 residues in the CDR3. V was pared by 6 bases and J by 6 bases, with 1 base of the junction left unmatched. The CDR3, as DNA: TGCAGCGTCGGGACAGGGGGTAATTCACCCCTCCACTTT. Encoded protein: CSVGTGGNSPLHF.

The chain joins TRBV7-7 to TRBJ2-3, with D maybe TRBD2 (7 bases). The germline gives CDR1 SSHAT, CDR2 FNYEAQ (reference sequence). V was shortened by 1 base and J by 2 bases, with 10 bases between the two germline ends. This CDR3 contains 15 residues. The CDR3 loop reads CASSLGGGLTDTQYF. The CDR3 DNA is TGTGCCAGCAGCTTAGGGGGGGGCCTCACAGATACGCAGTATTTT. Variable domain in full (rest from reference TRBV7-7 and TRBJ2-3): GAGVSQSPRYKVTKRGQDVTLRCDPISSHATLYWYQQALGQGPEFLTYFNYEAQPDKSGLPSDRFSAERPEGSISTLTIQRTEQRDSAMYRCASSLGGGLTDTQYFGPGTRLTVL.